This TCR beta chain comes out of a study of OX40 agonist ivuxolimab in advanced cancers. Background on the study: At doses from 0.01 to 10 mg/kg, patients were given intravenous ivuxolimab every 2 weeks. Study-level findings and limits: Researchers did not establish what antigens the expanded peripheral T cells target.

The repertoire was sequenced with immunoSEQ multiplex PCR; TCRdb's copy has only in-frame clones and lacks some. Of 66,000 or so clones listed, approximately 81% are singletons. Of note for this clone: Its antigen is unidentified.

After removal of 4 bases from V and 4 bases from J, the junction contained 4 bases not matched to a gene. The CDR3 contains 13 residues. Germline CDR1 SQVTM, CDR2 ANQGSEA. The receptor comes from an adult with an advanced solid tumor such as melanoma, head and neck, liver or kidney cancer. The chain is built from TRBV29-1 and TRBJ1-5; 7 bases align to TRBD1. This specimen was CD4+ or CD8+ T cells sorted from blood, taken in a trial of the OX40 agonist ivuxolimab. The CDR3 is CSVAETGNQPQHF. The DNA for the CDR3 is TGCAGCGTTGCGGAGACAGGGAATCAGCCCCAGCATTTT.